The next 20 T cell receptor beta chains were all read from a single sample in a study of memory CD4+ T cells and cytomegalovirus serostatus. The sort gate was single viable CD3+CD4+CD8-CD45RO+ cells for memory CD4+ T cells. Generated by immunoSEQ multiplex PCR, the TCRdb table keeps only in-frame clones and is missing some. The data show about 75,000 clones, with under 80% seen just once and approximately 2.8% held by the top ten. Sequencing was performed on memory CD4+ T cells from blood. The receptors come from an adult in good health and CMV-seropositive.

This chain joins TRBV9 and TRBJ2-7; possible D gene TRBD2, 7 bases. V lost 2 bases and J lost 6, with 18 bases in between. Germline-derived CDR1 and CDR2 are SGDLS and YYNGEE. The length of the CDR3 is 15 residues. The CDR3 DNA follows: TGTGCCAGCAGCGTGGGGTTGGTGAGGGGGGGCGAGCAGTACTTC. Amino acid sequence: CASSVGLVRGGEQYF.

The rearrangement joins TRBV19 to TRBJ1-1; TRBD1 might be the D (6 bases). Per the germline V gene, CDR1 is LNHDA and CDR2 is SQIVND (reference sequence). CDR3 length: 14 amino acids. CDR3 protein: CASMGDGQLSEAFF. In DNA, the CDR3 is TGTGCGTCAATGGGGGACGGACAGCTGAGTGAAGCTTTCTTT.

This sequence joins TRBV9 and TRBJ2-3; no reliable D call. The CDR3 is made up of 12 amino acids. The V gene lost 0 bases and the J gene lost 5 bases, with 4 bases spanning the gap. Per the germline V gene, CDR1 is SGDLS and CDR2 is YYNGEE. The CDR3 loop is CASSVERDTQYF. The CDR3 nucleotides read TGTGCCAGCAGCGTAGAGAGAGATACGCAGTATTTT.

This chain links TRBV6-5 with TRBJ2-5; 8 bases line up with TRBD2. CDR3 size: 13 residues. Trimming removed 4 bases from V and 5 bases from J; junction bases left unmatched: 3. Germline assignment: CDR1 MNHEY and CDR2 SVGAGI. CDR3: CASSLPGGETQYF. CDR3 DNA: TGTGCCAGCAGTTTGCCGGGGGGGGAGACCCAGTACTTC.

This sequence joins TRBV5-6 and TRBJ1-5; tentatively, D is TRBD1 (6 bases). This CDR3 has 14 amino acids. V lost 1 base, J lost 7 bases, and 12 bases lay in between. Germline V gene sequence: CDR1 SGHDT, CDR2 YYEEEE. Here the CDR3 DNA reads TGTGCCAGCAGCTTGAGTGGGGGCCAGCAGCCCCAGCATTTT. Encoded protein: CASSLSGGQQPQHF.

The CDR3 coding sequence is TGTGCCAGCAGCTTTAGAGGTGTGGACATTCAGTACTTC. This translates into CASSFRGVDIQYF. The chain joins TRBV5-4 to TRBJ2-4; D call uncertain. The CDR3 sequence is 13 residues long. The V end was cut by 2 bases, the J end by 8 bases, with 11 bases between. Germline CDR1 and CDR2: SGHNT and YYREEE (reference sequence).

This clone was picked up a small number of times. The chain is built from TRBV4-3 and TRBJ2-3, with 10 bases aligning to TRBD2. Germline CDR1 reads LGHNA; CDR2 reads YSLEER. The CDR3 spans 17 residues. Losses at the gene ends were 0 bases for V and 0 bases for J; bases not matched to a gene: 3. This CDR3 reads CASSQEVAGGSTDTQYF. The CDR3 region has the DNA TGCGCCAGCAGCCAAGAGGTAGCGGGAGGTAGCACAGATACGCAGTATTTT.

The gene calls are TRBV10-3 and TRBJ2-2; 7 bases agree with TRBD2. In germline, CDR1 is ENHRY, CDR2 SYGVKD. The CDR3 loop spans 17 amino acids. V lost 6 bases and J lost 1; bases outside the gene matches: 11. The CDR3 protein is CAISDPRQRGNTGELFF. The CDR3 nucleotides read TGTGCCATCAGCGATCCCCGGCAGCGGGGGAACACCGGGGAGCTGTTTTTT.

The CDR3 region is CASSLVGNQPQHF. The CDR3 DNA reads TGCGCCAGCAGCTTGGTGGGGAATCAGCCCCAGCATTTT. The V and J genes are TRBV5-1 and TRBJ1-5; the D is unclear. Trimming removed 0 bases at V and 4 bases at J, with 5 bases between. CDR3 length equals 13 residues. Germline-derived CDR1 and CDR2 are SGHRS and YFSETQ.

This sequence joins TRBV2 and TRBJ1-5, with D perhaps matching TRBD1 (6 bases). Germline V lookup: CDR1 SNHLY, CDR2 FYNNEI. The CDR3 is 12 residues long. Trimming pared 8 bases from V and 7 bases from J, leaving 12 bases between. CDR3 residues: CASRTEGQPQHF. Written as DNA, the CDR3 is TGTGCCAGCCGGACAGAGGGACAGCCCCAGCATTTT.

The chain couples TRBV30 to TRBJ1-1; 7 bases fit TRBD1. This CDR3 spans 12 amino acids. Trimming at V came to 5 bases and at J to 4 bases, leaving 4 bases not matched to a gene. Looked up from germline, CDR1 is GTSNPN and CDR2 is SVGIG (reference sequence). This chain's CDR3 is CAWDRVATEAFF. In nucleotides, the CDR3 is TGTGCCTGGGACAGGGTGGCCACTGAAGCTTTCTTT.

V usage is TRBV11-3 and J usage is TRBJ2-1, with 9 bases aligning to TRBD2. Germline V CDR1 and CDR2: SGHNT, YENEEA. This CDR3 comprises 15 residues. Trimming cost V 5 bases and J 10 bases; bases outside gene matches: 12. CDR3 in amino acids: CASSGSGGSTAEQFF. The CDR3 nucleotides are TGTGCCAGCAGCGGTAGCGGGGGCTCGACGGCCGAGCAGTTCTTC. Full variable domain (rest looked up from reference TRBV11-3 and TRBJ2-1): EAGVVQSPRYKIIEKKQPVAFWCNPISGHNTLYWYLQNLGQGPELLIRYENEEAVDDSQLPKDRFSAERLKGVDSTLKIQPAELGDSAVYLCASSGSGGSTAEQFFGPGTRLTVL.

The sample holds a few counts of this clone. This sample also contains other DNA sequences that code for the same CDR3. The chain couples TRBV5-1 to TRBJ1-1; the D is unclear. The germline V gene encodes CDR1 SGHRS and CDR2 YFSETQ. V was pared by 0 bases and J by 0 bases, with 6 bases between. The CDR3 is 14 amino acids. The chain's CDR3 is CASSLASMNTEAFF. In DNA form, the CDR3 reads TGCGCCAGCAGCTTGGCCTCCATGAACACTGAAGCTTTCTTT.

V gene TRBV7-9 combines with J gene TRBJ2-1; TRBD2 matches 9 bases. The CDR3 length is 18 residues. The germline gives CDR1 SEHNR, CDR2 FQNEAQ (reference sequence). The V and J ends lost 2 bases and 3 bases, in that order; junction bases with no gene match: 11. The CDR3 reads CASSLRGLGREGYNEQFF. CDR3 DNA: TGTGCCAGCAGCTTAAGAGGATTGGGGCGGGAGGGCTACAATGAGCAGTTCTTC.

The chain employs TRBV19 and TRBJ1-4; D is ambiguous. V dropped 5 bases and J dropped 0 bases, with 13 bases sitting between them. The germline gives CDR1 LNHDA, CDR2 SQIVND (reference sequence). This CDR3 is built from 16 residues. CDR3 protein: CASSHLDGATNEKLFF. The CDR3 DNA reads as TGTGCCAGTAGTCACCTTGACGGTGCAACTAATGAAAAACTGTTTTTT.

This clone was seen a few times. The chain has TRBV19 and TRBJ1-1, with 7 positions matching TRBD1. V was clipped by 1 base and J by 1 base; unmatched bases: 0. The CDR3 spans 14 residues. CDR1 LNHDA and CDR2 SQIVND come from the germline V gene (reference sequence). The CDR3, as DNA: TGTGCCAGTAGTATAGGACAGGGGAACACTGAAGCTTTCTTT. Residues: CASSIGQGNTEAFF.

This chain links TRBV10-3 with TRBJ1-4, with D perhaps matching TRBD1 (5 bases). In germline, CDR1 is ENHRY, CDR2 SYGVKD. The CDR3 sequence is 12 residues long. V was cut by 8 bases and J by 7 bases, with 11 bases left in between. CDR3 amino acids: CAIRDGLEKLFF. DNA for the CDR3: TGTGCCATCCGGGACGGACTTGAAAAACTGTTTTTT.

The genes are TRBV6-5 and TRBJ2-1; perhaps D is TRBD1 or TRBD2 (5 bases each). The germline gives CDR1 MNHEY, CDR2 SVGAGI. Deletions cut 5 bases from V and 6 bases from J, with 14 bases between. The CDR3 runs 14 residues. The CDR3 spells CASSGDRGLNEQFF. The DNA for the CDR3 is TGTGCCAGCAGTGGGGACCGAGGGCTCAATGAGCAGTTCTTC.

The chain combines TRBV11-2 with TRBJ2-3; no reliable D call. CDR3 length: 14 amino acids. V was pared by 1 base and J by 9 bases, with 14 bases between. CDR1 is SGHAT and CDR2 is FQNNGV in the germline V gene. CDR3 DNA: TGTGCCAGCAGCTTAGGAGTGGGGTCAGGAACGCAGTATTTT. It specifies CASSLGVGSGTQYF.

The rearrangement joins TRBV20-1 to TRBJ2-3; D call uncertain. The V gene's germline CDR1 is DFQATT and CDR2 SNEGSKA (reference sequence). The CDR3 spans 11 residues. The V end was cut by 6 bases, the J end by 6 bases, with 10 bases between. The CDR3 reads CSATFVDTQYF. As DNA, the CDR3 is TGCAGTGCCACTTTCGTTGATACGCAGTATTTT.